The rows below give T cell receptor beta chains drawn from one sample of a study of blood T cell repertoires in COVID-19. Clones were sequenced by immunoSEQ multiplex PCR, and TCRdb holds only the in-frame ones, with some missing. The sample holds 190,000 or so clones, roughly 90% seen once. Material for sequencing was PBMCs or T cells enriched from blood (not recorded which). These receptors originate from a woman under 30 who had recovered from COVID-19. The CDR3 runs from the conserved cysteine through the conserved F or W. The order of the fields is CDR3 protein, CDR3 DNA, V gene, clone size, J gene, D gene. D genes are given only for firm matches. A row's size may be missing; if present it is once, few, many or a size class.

cdr3_aa: CSTTKTDNTEAFF
cdr3_nt: TGCAGCACAACAAAAACAGACAACACTGAAGCTTTCTTT
v_call: TRBV29-1
clone_size: NA
j_call: TRBJ1-1
d_call: NA

cdr3_aa: CASSLDLETQYF
cdr3_nt: TGTGCCAGCAGCTTAGATCTGGAGACCCAGTACTTC
v_call: TRBV11-2
clone_size: NA
j_call: TRBJ2-5
d_call: NA

cdr3_aa: CASSSGRRGANYGYTF
cdr3_nt: TGTGCCAGCAGCTCCGGCCGAAGAGGAGCTAACTATGGCTACACCTTC
v_call: TRBV5-6
clone_size: NA
j_call: TRBJ1-2
d_call: NA

cdr3_aa: CASSLIGRGDSPLHF
cdr3_nt: TGCGCCAGCAGCTTGATTGGCAGGGGGGATTCACCCCTCCACTTT
v_call: TRBV5-1
clone_size: NA
j_call: TRBJ1-6
d_call: TRBD1

cdr3_aa: CASSEGTSGQETQYF
cdr3_nt: TGTGCCAGCAGTGAGGGGACTAGCGGGCAAGAGACCCAGTACTTC
v_call: TRBV6-4
clone_size: NA
j_call: TRBJ2-5
d_call: TRBD2

cdr3_aa: CASSLGTDSANYGYTF
cdr3_nt: TGCGCCAGCAGCCTTGGGACAGACTCAGCTAACTATGGCTACACCTTC
v_call: TRBV4-1
clone_size: once
j_call: TRBJ1-2
d_call: TRBD1

cdr3_aa: CASSFLGSGETQYF
cdr3_nt: TGTGCCAGCAGTTTTCTTGGGAGCGGGGAGACCCAGTACTTC
v_call: TRBV27
clone_size: NA
j_call: TRBJ2-5
d_call: NA

cdr3_aa: CASTLDRQGASPLHF
cdr3_nt: TGTGCCAGCACTTTGGACCGACAGGGGGCCTCACCCCTCCACTTT
v_call: TRBV28
clone_size: NA
j_call: TRBJ1-6
d_call: TRBD1

cdr3_aa: CASSRTLGSGEKLFF
cdr3_nt: TGTGCCAGCAGCAGAACTTTGGGTTCAGGGGAAAAACTGTTTTTT
v_call: TRBV2
clone_size: once
j_call: TRBJ1-4
d_call: NA

cdr3_aa: CASRAGQGNYGYTF
cdr3_nt: TGTGCCAGCCGAGCGGGACAGGGGAACTATGGCTACACCTTC
v_call: TRBV28
clone_size: NA
j_call: TRBJ1-2
d_call: TRBD1

cdr3_aa: CATSATEAGTAYEQYF
cdr3_nt: TGTGCCACCAGTGCCACCGAGGCCGGGACAGCCTACGAGCAGTACTTC
v_call: TRBV24-1
clone_size: NA
j_call: TRBJ2-7
d_call: TRBD1

cdr3_aa: CASSIIQGHNSPLHF
cdr3_nt: TGTGCCAGTAGTATAATACAGGGTCATAATTCACCCCTCCACTTT
v_call: TRBV19
clone_size: NA
j_call: TRBJ1-6
d_call: NA

cdr3_aa: CASSLGGWGNTEAFF
cdr3_nt: TGCGCCAGCAGCCTAGGGGGCTGGGGGAACACTGAAGCTTTCTTT
v_call: TRBV5-1
clone_size: NA
j_call: TRBJ1-1
d_call: TRBD1

cdr3_aa: CASSPGTPRDTQYF
cdr3_nt: TGCGCCAGCAGCCCTGGAACACCGAGGGATACGCAGTATTTT
v_call: TRBV5-1
clone_size: NA
j_call: TRBJ2-3
d_call: NA

cdr3_aa: CASRVTDSSGNTIYF
cdr3_nt: TGTGCCAGCAGAGTTACGGACAGCTCTGGAAACACCATATATTTT
v_call: TRBV6-5
clone_size: NA
j_call: TRBJ1-3
d_call: NA

cdr3_aa: CASSESWAGRSLNQPQHF
cdr3_nt: TGTGCCAGCAGTGAATCCTGGGCAGGGCGATCCCTCAATCAGCCCCAGCATTTT
v_call: TRBV2
clone_size: NA
j_call: TRBJ1-5
d_call: NA

cdr3_aa: CASSVEAGGAYEQYF
cdr3_nt: TGTGCCAGCAGCGTAGAGGCGGGGGGGGCCTACGAGCAGTACTTC
v_call: TRBV9
clone_size: NA
j_call: TRBJ2-7
d_call: TRBD2

cdr3_aa: CAWSVVDRVSGYTF
cdr3_nt: TGTGCCTGGAGTGTAGTGGACAGGGTGTCTGGCTACACCTTC
v_call: TRBV30
clone_size: few
j_call: TRBJ1-2
d_call: TRBD1

cdr3_aa: CASSRNRGTGHNEQFF
cdr3_nt: TGTGCCAGCAGCCGCAATCGAGGGACAGGGCACAATGAGCAGTTCTTC
v_call: TRBV5-5
clone_size: NA
j_call: TRBJ2-1
d_call: TRBD1

cdr3_aa: CASTPTRGPSYEQYF
cdr3_nt: TGTGCCAGCACCCCCACTAGGGGGCCTTCCTACGAGCAGTACTTC
v_call: TRBV3-1/TRBV3-2
clone_size: NA
j_call: TRBJ2-7
d_call: TRBD1

cdr3_aa: CSGSQGSTEAFF
cdr3_nt: TGCAGCGGCTCACAGGGGTCCACTGAAGCTTTCTTT
v_call: TRBV29-1
clone_size: once
j_call: TRBJ1-1
d_call: TRBD1

cdr3_aa: CASSQDPGVGTQYF
cdr3_nt: TGTGCCAGCAGCCAAGATCCCGGGGTAGGTACGCAGTATTTT
v_call: TRBV3-1/TRBV3-2
clone_size: NA
j_call: TRBJ2-3
d_call: NA

cdr3_aa: CASSYNRGTDTQYF
cdr3_nt: TGTGCCAGCAGTTATAACAGGGGCACAGATACGCAGTATTTT
v_call: TRBV6-2/TRBV6-3
clone_size: NA
j_call: TRBJ2-3
d_call: NA

cdr3_aa: CASSAGSYGYTF
cdr3_nt: TGTGCCAGCAGTGCAGGATCCTATGGCTACACCTTC
v_call: TRBV2
clone_size: NA
j_call: TRBJ1-2
d_call: NA

cdr3_aa: CASSSGRTRGETQYF
cdr3_nt: TGTGCCAGCAGCTCCGGGCGGACTAGGGGAGAGACCCAGTACTTC
v_call: TRBV11-2
clone_size: NA
j_call: TRBJ2-5
d_call: TRBD2

cdr3_aa: CASSEGQYYSNQPQHF
cdr3_nt: TGTGCCAGCAGTGAGGGACAGTATTATAGCAATCAGCCCCAGCATTTT
v_call: TRBV6-4
clone_size: NA
j_call: TRBJ1-5
d_call: TRBD1

cdr3_aa: CASSPQGAARDGYTF
cdr3_nt: TGTGCCAGCAGCCCACAGGGGGCGGCTCGGGATGGCTACACCTTC
v_call: TRBV6-2/TRBV6-3
clone_size: NA
j_call: TRBJ1-2
d_call: TRBD1

cdr3_aa: CASSLGGSGLVTGEAFF
cdr3_nt: TGTGCCAGCAGCTTGGGGGGATCCGGGTTAGTTACTGGGGAAGCTTTCTTT
v_call: TRBV3-1/TRBV3-2
clone_size: few
j_call: TRBJ1-1
d_call: NA

cdr3_aa: CASRRTGTRTYEQYF
cdr3_nt: TGTGCCAGCAGACGCACCGGGACACGGACCTACGAGCAGTACTTC
v_call: TRBV7-2
clone_size: NA
j_call: TRBJ2-7
d_call: NA

cdr3_aa: CASSVQGIDSPLHF
cdr3_nt: TGTGCCAGCAGCGTACAGGGTATAGATTCACCCCTCCACTTT
v_call: TRBV5-6
clone_size: NA
j_call: TRBJ1-6
d_call: NA